The 9 T cell receptor beta chains below come from one sample, sequenced in a study of early T cells in non-severe SARS-CoV-2 infection. MiXCR, run by TCRdb on the 5' RACE reads, gives a single entry per CDR3 protein. Among some 100,000 distinct CDR3 sequences listed, roughly 14% were seen once. Material for sequencing was whole blood. Source of these receptors: an adult who was a healthcare worker with PCR-confirmed SARS-CoV-2 infection or an uninfected control (not recorded which).

This rearrangement joins TRBV7-9 to TRBJ2-1; 10 bases match TRBD1. Per germline, CDR1 SEHNR and CDR2 FQNEAQ (reference sequence). This CDR3 region has 15 residues. The ends lost 3 bases at V and 6 bases at J; junction bases unmatched: 5. CDR3 protein: CASSLGTGALNEQFF. CDR3 sequence (DNA): TGTGCCAGCAGCTTGGGGACAGGGGCTCTCAATGAGCAGTTCTTC.

This clonotype has a handful of counts. DNA for the CDR3: TGTGCCAGCAGCGTAGGAGGGACAGGGGGCGGGAATGAGCAGTTCTTC. Translated, it gives CASSVGGTGGGNEQFF. The chain couples TRBV9 to TRBJ2-1, with 12 bases matching TRBD1. J lost 7 bases, V lost 0 bases, and 5 bases had no gene match. This CDR3 has 16 residues. Germline values: CDR1 SGDLS, CDR2 YYNGEE. The whole variable domain, remainder taken from reference TRBV9 and TRBJ2-1, is DSGVTQTPKHLITATGQRVTLRCSPRSGDLSVYWYQQSLDQGLQFLIQYYNGEERAKGNILERFSAQQFPDLHSELNLSSLELGDSALYFCASSVGGTGGGNEQFFGPGTRLTVL.

This clonotype came up a few times. This chain uses TRBV18 with TRBJ2-1, with TRBD2 matching over 12 bases. Looked up from germline, CDR1 is KGHSH and CDR2 is LQKENI. Germline trimming cut 4 bases from V and 0 bases from J; bases unmatched to any gene: 16. The CDR3 covers 21 residues. The CDR3 sequence: CASSLTKTSGGPRSSYNEQFF. The DNA of the CDR3 is TGTGCCAGCTCACTCACAAAAACTAGCGGGGGGCCCCGGAGCTCCTACAATGAGCAGTTCTTC.

The chain recombines TRBV19 with TRBJ1-2, with D possibly TRBD1 on 5 matching bases. With 7 bases removed from V and 0 bases from J, the gap between germline ends came to 18 bases. The length of the CDR3 is 16 residues. The germline V gene has CDR1 LNHDA and CDR2 SQIVND (reference sequence). The CDR3 sequence is CASTKRGRYANYGYTF. The CDR3 DNA is TGTGCCAGTACCAAACGGGGACGGTACGCTAACTATGGCTACACCTTC.

At least ten counts were recorded for this clonotype. The J gene is TRBJ1-2, the V gene TRBV27; no firm D call. V was cut by 5 bases and J by 6 bases, with 16 bases left in between. Germline V gives CDR1 MNHEY, CDR2 SMNVEV (reference sequence). The CDR3 loop spans 14 amino acids. The CDR3 region has the DNA TGTGCCAGCAGTATCGGCGTCAGTATGGATGGCTACACCTTC. Translation gives CASSIGVSMDGYTF.

A few counts support this clonotype. The chain uses TRBV13 and TRBJ2-1; TRBD2 aligns across 14 bases. Losses at the gene ends were 4 bases for V and 9 bases for J; bases not matched to a gene: 5. CDR1 and CDR2 from the germline V gene are PRHDT and FYEKMQ (reference sequence). The CDR3 sequence is 15 residues long. The CDR3 DNA reads as TGTGCCAGCAGCTACGGACTAGCGGGGGGTGGTGAGCAGTTCTTC. It translates to CASSYGLAGGGEQFF.

This clonotype has a handful of counts. The chain has TRBV6-6 and TRBJ1-4, with 9 bases identical to TRBD1. The germline V gene has CDR1 MNHNY and CDR2 SVGAGI (reference sequence). The CDR3 extends over 15 amino acids. V shed 6 bases and J 7 bases; nucleotides not matched to a gene: 9. CDR3 sequence: CASRETGGPGEKLFF. The CDR3, as DNA: TGTGCCAGCAGGGAAACAGGGGGCCCGGGTGAAAAACTGTTTTTT.

V usage is TRBV7-2 and J usage is TRBJ2-3; 10 nucleotides align to TRBD1. The CDR3 has 16 residues. V trimming: 5 bases; J trimming: 4 bases; junction bases outside the gene matches: 9. Germline CDR1 reads SGHTA; CDR2 reads FQGNSA. The CDR3 loop reads CASSVTTGGGPDTQYF. In DNA form, the CDR3 reads TGTGCCAGCAGCGTGACGACAGGGGGCGGACCAGATACGCAGTATTTT. Looking up the rest from reference TRBV7-2 and TRBJ2-3 gives the full variable domain: GAGVSQSPSNKVTEKGKDVELRCDPISGHTALYWYRQSLGQGLEFLIYFQGNSAPDKSGLPSDRFSAERTGGSVSTLTIQRTQQEDSAVYLCASSVTTGGGPDTQYFGPGTRLTVL.

This clonotype was observed at least ten times. The V call is TRBV11-2, the J call TRBJ1-3; D is ambiguous. Trimming shortened V by 9 bases and J by 3 bases, and 6 bases separated the two germline ends. Germline assignment: CDR1 SGHAT and CDR2 FQNNGV. This CDR3 is built from 11 residues. CDR3: CASSYGNTIYF. The DNA for the CDR3 is TGTGCCAGTTCATATGGAAACACCATATATTTT.